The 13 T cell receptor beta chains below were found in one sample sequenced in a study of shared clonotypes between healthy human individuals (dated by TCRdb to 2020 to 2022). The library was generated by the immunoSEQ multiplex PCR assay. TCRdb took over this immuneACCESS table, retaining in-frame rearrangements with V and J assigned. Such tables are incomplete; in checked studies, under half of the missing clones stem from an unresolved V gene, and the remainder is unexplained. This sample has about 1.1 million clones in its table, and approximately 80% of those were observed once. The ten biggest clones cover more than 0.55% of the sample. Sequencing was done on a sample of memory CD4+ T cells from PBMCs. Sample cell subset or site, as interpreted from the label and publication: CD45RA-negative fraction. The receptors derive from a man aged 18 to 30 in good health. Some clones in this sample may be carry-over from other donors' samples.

CDR3 region: CASSLGTLNQPQHF. In DNA, the CDR3 is TGTGCCAGCAGCTTGGGGACCCTCAATCAGCCCCAGCATTTT. The rearrangement links TRBV7-9 to TRBJ1-5; maybe TRBD1 (5 bases). This CDR3 region has 14 residues. Looked up from germline, CDR1 is SEHNR and CDR2 is FQNEAQ (reference sequence). V was shortened by 3 bases and J by 3 bases, with 9 bases between the two germline ends.

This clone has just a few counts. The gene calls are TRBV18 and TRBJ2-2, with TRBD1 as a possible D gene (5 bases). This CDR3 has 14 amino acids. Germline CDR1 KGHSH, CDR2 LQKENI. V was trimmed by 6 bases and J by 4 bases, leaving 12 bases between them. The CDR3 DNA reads TGTGCCAGCTCGGGGCAGATTGGCACCGGGGAGCTGTTTTTT. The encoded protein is CASSGQIGTGELFF.

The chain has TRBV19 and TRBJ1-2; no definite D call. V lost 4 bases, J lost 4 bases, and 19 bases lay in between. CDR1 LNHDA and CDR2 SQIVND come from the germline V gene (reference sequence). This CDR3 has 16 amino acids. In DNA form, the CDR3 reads TGTGCCAGTAGTACCGGCCGAGAGCGACTTTCCTATGGCTACACCTTC. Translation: CASSTGRERLSYGYTF.

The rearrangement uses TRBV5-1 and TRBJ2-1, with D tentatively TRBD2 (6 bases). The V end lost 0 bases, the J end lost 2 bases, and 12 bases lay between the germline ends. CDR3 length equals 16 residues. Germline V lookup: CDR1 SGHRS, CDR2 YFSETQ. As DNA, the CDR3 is TGCGCCAGCAGCTTGGAGGGCGGGACCACCTACAATGAGCAGTTCTTC. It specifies CASSLEGGTTYNEQFF.

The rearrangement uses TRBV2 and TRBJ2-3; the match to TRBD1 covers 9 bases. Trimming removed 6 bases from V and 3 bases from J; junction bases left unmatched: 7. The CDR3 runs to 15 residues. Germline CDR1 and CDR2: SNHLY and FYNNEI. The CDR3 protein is CASRGQGIVTDTQYF. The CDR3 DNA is TGTGCCAGCAGAGGACAGGGGATAGTGACAGATACGCAGTATTTT.

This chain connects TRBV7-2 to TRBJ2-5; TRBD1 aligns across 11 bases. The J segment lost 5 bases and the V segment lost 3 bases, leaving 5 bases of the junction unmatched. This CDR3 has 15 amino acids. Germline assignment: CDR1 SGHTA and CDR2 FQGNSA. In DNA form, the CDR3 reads TGTGCCAGCAGCTTTCTAGGGACAGGGGGGGAGACCCAGTACTTC. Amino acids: CASSFLGTGGETQYF.

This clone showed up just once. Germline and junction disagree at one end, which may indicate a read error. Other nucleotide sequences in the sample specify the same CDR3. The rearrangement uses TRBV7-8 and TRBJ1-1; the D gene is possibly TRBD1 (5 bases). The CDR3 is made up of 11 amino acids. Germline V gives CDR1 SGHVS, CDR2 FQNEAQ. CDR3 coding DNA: TGTGCCAGCAGCCTGGACACCGAAGCTTTCTTT. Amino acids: CASSLDTEAFF.

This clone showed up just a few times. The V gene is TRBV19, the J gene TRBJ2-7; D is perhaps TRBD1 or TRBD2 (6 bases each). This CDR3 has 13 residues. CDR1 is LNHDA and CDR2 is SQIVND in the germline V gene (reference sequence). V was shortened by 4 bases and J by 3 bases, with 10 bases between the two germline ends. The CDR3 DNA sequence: TGTGCCAGTAGTAGCGGGACACACTACGAGCAGTACTTC. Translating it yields CASSSGTHYEQYF. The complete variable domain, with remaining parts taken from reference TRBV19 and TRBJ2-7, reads DGGITQSPKYLFRKEGQNVTLSCEQNLNHDAMYWYRQDPGQGLRLIYYSQIVNDFQKGDIAEGYSVSREKKESFPLTVTSAQKNPTAFYLCASSSGTHYEQYFGPGTRLTVT.

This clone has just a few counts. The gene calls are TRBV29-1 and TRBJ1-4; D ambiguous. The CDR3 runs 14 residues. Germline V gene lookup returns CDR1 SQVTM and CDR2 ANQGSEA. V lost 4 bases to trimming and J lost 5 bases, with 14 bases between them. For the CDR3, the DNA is TGCAGCGTTGCACAACTGAGCCGAAATGAAAAACTGTTTTTT. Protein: CSVAQLSRNEKLFF.

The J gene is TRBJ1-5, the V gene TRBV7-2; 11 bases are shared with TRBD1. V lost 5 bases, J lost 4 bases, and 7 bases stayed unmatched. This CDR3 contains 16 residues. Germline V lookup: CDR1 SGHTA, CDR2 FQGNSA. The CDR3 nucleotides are TGTGCCAGCAGCGCCGTGGGACAGGGGGGTAATCAGCCCCAGCATTTT. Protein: CASSAVGQGGNQPQHF.

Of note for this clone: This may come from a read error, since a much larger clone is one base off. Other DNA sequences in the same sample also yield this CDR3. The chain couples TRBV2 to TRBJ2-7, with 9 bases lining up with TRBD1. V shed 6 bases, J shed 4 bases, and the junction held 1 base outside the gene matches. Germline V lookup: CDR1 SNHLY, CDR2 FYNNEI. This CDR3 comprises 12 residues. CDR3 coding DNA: TGTGCCAGCAGCGGACAGGGGTACGAGCAGTACTTC. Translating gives CASSGQGYEQYF.

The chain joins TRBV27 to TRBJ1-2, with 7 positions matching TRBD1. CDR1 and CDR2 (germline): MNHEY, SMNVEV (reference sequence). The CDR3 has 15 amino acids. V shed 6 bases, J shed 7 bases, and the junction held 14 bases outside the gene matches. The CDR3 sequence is CASRPRQGGVGGYTF. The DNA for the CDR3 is TGTGCCAGCAGACCCAGACAGGGAGGGGTCGGTGGCTACACCTTC.

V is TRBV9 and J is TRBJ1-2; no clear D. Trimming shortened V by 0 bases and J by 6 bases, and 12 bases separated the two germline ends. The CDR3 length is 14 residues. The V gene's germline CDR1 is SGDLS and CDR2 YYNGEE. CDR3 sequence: CASSVVAAANGYTF. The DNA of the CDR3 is TGTGCCAGCAGCGTAGTTGCGGCAGCGAATGGCTACACCTTC.